The 10 T cell receptor beta chains given below trace back to one sample, sequenced in a study of T cells expressing NK-cell markers. TCRdb processed the 5' RACE reads again and assigns one entry to each CDR3 protein, with no DNA. The sample table sets out 500,000 to 600,000 distinct CDR3 sequences. Source material: blood T cells: a sorted CD56 or NKG2C T cell subset, CD4+ or CD8+ T cells, or bulk PBMC T cells (not recorded which). The receptor source for this set is a man in his late teens or twenties in good health.

The chain carries TRBV10-3 and TRBJ2-7; TCRdb gives TRBD1 as the D gene, but with no DNA this cannot be confirmed. The V gene's germline CDR1 is ENHRY and CDR2 SYGVKD. This CDR3 is 12 amino acids long. CDR3 amino acids: CAISGQGDEQYF.

CDR3 sequence reads: CASSLGVNYSPPEQYF. The chain combines TRBV4-3 with TRBJ2-7. Germline V lookup: CDR1 LGHNA, CDR2 YSLEER. CDR3 length equals 16 residues.

The chain is built from TRBV20-1 and TRBJ1-6; TCRdb lists TRBD1, though no DNA is available to test this call. Germline assignment: CDR1 DFQATT and CDR2 SNEGSKA (reference sequence). The CDR3 runs 16 residues. Here the CDR3 reads CSARWAGGGYNSPLHF.

The rearrangement links TRBV5-5 to TRBJ2-3; the TCRdb call, TRBD1, lacks DNA for checking. CDR3 length: 14 residues. Per germline, CDR1 SGHKS and CDR2 YYEKEE (reference sequence). This CDR3 is CASSFRDISDTQYF.

This chain's CDR3 is CSARQALSGRVIYEQYF. The chain uses TRBV20-1 and TRBJ2-7; without DNA, the TCRdb call of TRBD2 cannot be checked. Looked up from germline, CDR1 is DFQATT and CDR2 is SNEGSKA (reference sequence). This CDR3 region has 17 residues.

This chain links TRBV7-8 with TRBJ2-3; TCRdb's D call, TRBD2, is unchecked because there is no DNA. Germline V CDR1 and CDR2: SGHVS, FQNEAQ. The length of the CDR3 is 16 residues. The CDR3 reads CASSSWTSGRLNTQYF.

This CDR3 is CASSLTTSTYEQYF. This chain joins TRBV7-8 and TRBJ2-7. The CDR3 extends over 14 amino acids. CDR1 and CDR2 from the germline V gene are SGHVS and FQNEAQ.

The rearrangement uses TRBV5-1 and TRBJ2-1; TCRdb's D gene call, TRBD1, goes unchecked for lack of DNA. The CDR3 covers 14 residues. CDR1 and CDR2 (germline): SGHRS, YFSETQ. CDR3 in amino acids: CASRRLPPGNEQFF.

The gene calls are TRBV7-2 and TRBJ1-2. The CDR3 loop spans 14 amino acids. Germline V gene sequence: CDR1 SGHTA, CDR2 FQGNSA. The CDR3 sequence is CASSKPRGHYGYTF.

The chain joins TRBV6-2 or TRBV6-3 to TRBJ2-7; TCRdb's D gene call, TRBD1, goes unchecked for lack of DNA. The CDR3 contains 16 residues. Germline loops: CDR1 MNHEY, CDR2 SVGEGT. The CDR3 here is CASSNPGQGGSYEQYF.